The sequence of this T cell receptor (beta chain) was determined in a study of blood T cell repertoires in COVID-19. This clone was seen many times. The same CDR3 is also encoded by other DNA sequences in this sample. TCRdb keeps only in-frame clones here, not all; method: immunoSEQ multiplex PCR. The sample yields hundreds of thousands of clones, nearly 90% seen once. The sample comprised PBMCs or T cells enriched from blood (not recorded which). The TCR sequence derives from a woman aged 18-30 years with acute COVID-19.

CDR3 in amino acids: CASSDGTNTGELFF. The CDR3 nucleotides are TGTGCCAGCAGTGACGGGACTAACACCGGGGAGCTGTTTTTT. The chain carries TRBV6-4 and TRBJ2-2, with a weak D call TRBD2 (6 bases). This CDR3 contains 14 residues. Germline-derived CDR1 and CDR2 are MRHNA and SNTAGT. The V and J ends lost 2 bases and 2 bases respectively, with 6 bases between them.